This T cell receptor (beta chain) is drawn from a study of neurological immune-mediated disorders (dated by TCRdb to about 2019). Describing the broader study: Among the roughly 35 multiple sclerosis patients, about 31 had relapsing-remitting MS and 3 had secondary progressive MS. Peripheral blood TCR-beta repertoires from HTLV-I-associated myelopathy (HAM/TSP) patients, multiple sclerosis patients and healthy controls were compared by UMI-based sequencing. The roughly 110 TCR-beta libraries covered PBMC samples along with longitudinal samples, technical triplicates, and paired sorted CD4+ and CD8+ T-cell subsets. The cohort was made up of some 70 subjects, consisting of around 14 HAM/TSP patients, about 34 multiple sclerosis patients and about 20 healthy controls.

Findings and caveats that apply to the study as a whole: The highest TCR clonal expansion was observed in HAM/TSP patients, whereas the lowest was observed in MS patients, even when compared with healthy controls. In a phylogenetic analysis, the repertoires of 18 out of 34 MS patients fell into a single cluster of related CDR3 sequences, pointing to a possible signature at the repertoire level. No identical CDR3 amino acid sequences were shared among expanded clones across subjects, suggesting private TCR-beta repertoires in all groups. No association of the MS cluster with clinical or MRI features was observed, and the need for larger cohorts was stated by the authors.

cDNA synthesis used template-switch 5'RACE with a primer carrying a 10-nucleotide random unique molecular identifier tagging each TCR transcript. Every sequencing run yielded over 160 million TCR-beta sequences covering 15-18 subjects. The RNeasy kit was used to extract total RNA. Using the KAPA Real-time Library Amplification kit, TCR-beta VDJ regions were amplified with primers for the TCR constant region and the 5'RACE anchor. A first PCR added sample indexes and Illumina adaptors, and a second PCR then raised library yield. After Ampure bead purification, the TCR product of roughly 650 bp was size-selected on a 2% E-gel SizeSelection system. Before pooling, library quality was checked on a Bioanalyzer, concentration was measured with Qubit, and libraries were quantified with the Kapa Library Quantification kit. An Illumina HiSeq 2500 sequenced the libraries paired-end 2 x 150 bp. To increase sequence diversity, roughly 24-32% phiX was spiked into each library pool. The paper's processing steps were these. The quality-filtered reads were processed with the UMI-based MiGEC pipeline, whose error correction step removed more than 90% of the raw TCR sequences. IMGT germline references were used for alignment of VDJ genes, and clonotypes were defined by a unique CDR3 amino acid sequence together with V-J genes. Clonal expansion, Shannon diversity and CDR3 relatedness (CalcPairwiseDistances, ClusterSamples) were evaluated with VDJtools, and phylogenetic trees were built with CLCbio workbench. Clones with at least 8 unique UMIs were defined as expanded, with this threshold being based on coefficient-of-variation modelling across technical triplicates. TCRdb reanalyzed the raw reads on its own, using fastp at Q25 for trimming and MiXCR for clone calling, and kept in-frame beta chains. Rows matching on CDR3 protein sequence are summarized as one entry with the most common DNA and genes. The V and J calls and clone size are TCRdb's, not the authors'. The sample table records tens of thousands of distinct CDR3 sequences; 3.5% of these occur just once. Around 3.1% of the sample rests with the top ten.

For unsorted PBMC libraries, 2 million PBMCs were used after storage in RNAlater at -80 degrees C until RNA extraction. Multiple sclerosis patients were enrolled in a US clinical protocol under which disease progression was evaluated by magnetic resonance imaging. Peripheral blood underwent Ficoll-Hypaque density gradient centrifugation to isolate PBMCs, which were then cryopreserved in liquid nitrogen. The sample holds a few counts of this clonotype. Its target antigen remains unknown. The record has no base qualities; no much larger clone is one base away. Sequenced sample: PBMCs. The clonotype comes from a woman in her fifties or sixties with multiple sclerosis.

The sequenced DNA is TGCAGTGCGCATAGTAGGGGGCAGGGTGACATTCAGTACTTC. Translated, it reads CSAHSRGQGDIQYF. The chain was built from TRBV20-1 and TRBJ2-4, and 7 bases in between align with TRBD1. Counted from cysteine to phenylalanine, this CDR3 has 14 amino acids. The entry retains the CDR3 DNA only, 42 bases that are in frame from base 1. Via the germline V gene (reference sequence), CDR1 is DFQATT and CDR2 SNEGSKA. Trimmed from V: 6 bases; trimmed from J: 8 bases; junction bases lacking a gene match: 13.